The 17 T cell receptor beta chains reported below all come from one sample, sequenced in a study of CXCR3-negative and CXCR3-positive naive CD8 T cells. Through 5' RACE with UMI labels, the TRB cDNA libraries were prepared. TCRdb re-analyzed the 5' RACE reads; it lists each CDR3 protein once, without DNA. Found here are tens of thousands of distinct CDR3 sequences; the top ten clones hold less than 5%. Sequencing used naive CXCR3- CD8+ T cells from blood. Subset described: CD45RO-CCR7+CD27+CD95- naive CD8+ T cells lacking CXCR3 (TNR3-). These receptor sequences come from a human donor in good health. Some clones in this sample may be carry-over from other donors' samples.

The chain recombines TRBV16 with TRBJ1-2; the D call from TCRdb, TRBD1, cannot be confirmed without DNA. CDR1 and CDR2 from the germline V gene are KGHSY and FQNENV. This CDR3 spans 14 amino acids. The chain's CDR3 is CASSRKTGFAGYTF. Based on the CDR3 plus reference TRBV16 and TRBJ1-2, the full variable domain is GEEVAQTPKHLVRGEGQKAKLYCAPIKGHSYVFWYQQVLKNEFKFLISFQNENVFDETGMPKERFSAKCLPNSPCSLEIQATKLEDSAVYFCASSRKTGFAGYTFGSGTRLTVV.

V is TRBV7-6 and J is TRBJ2-1; TCRdb designates TRBD2, a call that cannot be tested without DNA. Germline V CDR1 and CDR2: SGHVS, FNYEAQ. The CDR3 totals 16 residues. CDR3 residues: CASNPETSGGASEQFF.

The chain has TRBV19 and TRBJ2-1; TCRdb calls TRBD2, which cannot be checked without DNA. This CDR3 is built from 11 residues. The germline gives CDR1 LNHDA, CDR2 SQIVND (reference sequence). The CDR3 spells CASGLAGEQFF.

The V and J genes are TRBV6-5 and TRBJ2-7; TCRdb calls TRBD1, which cannot be checked without DNA. From germline, CDR1 is MNHEY and CDR2 SVGAGI. The CDR3 is 13 residues long. The CDR3 spells CASSETVSYEQYF.

The chain couples TRBV20-1 to TRBJ2-5. The germline V gene has CDR1 DFQATT and CDR2 SNEGSKA (reference sequence). The CDR3 spans 14 residues. The CDR3 reads CSAGRGRDQETQYF.

The chain employs TRBV7-7 and TRBJ2-3; TCRdb lists TRBD1, though no DNA is available to test this call. This CDR3 has 17 amino acids. Germline assignment: CDR1 SSHAT and CDR2 FNYEAQ (reference sequence). Here the CDR3 reads CASSSQLGVQGTDTQYF.

The chain has TRBV9 and TRBJ2-5; the D call from TCRdb, TRBD2, cannot be confirmed without DNA. The CDR3 runs 20 residues. Germline assignment: CDR1 SGDLS and CDR2 YYNGEE. The CDR3 protein is CASSVDVGASGGPVQETQYF. Using reference TRBV9 and TRBJ2-5 for the parts outside the CDR3, the full variable domain is DSGVTQTPKHLITATGQRVTLRCSPRSGDLSVYWYQQSLDQGLQFLIQYYNGEERAKGNILERFSAQQFPDLHSELNLSSLELGDSALYFCASSVDVGASGGPVQETQYFGPGTRLLVL.

Its frequency marks this clonotype as medium-sized. This rearrangement joins TRBV29-1 to TRBJ2-2; TCRdb's D call of TRBD1 is untestable without DNA. CDR3 length equals 17 residues. Germline V gene lookup returns CDR1 SQVTM and CDR2 ANQGSEA. CDR3 protein: CSVEDLGGTRNTGELFF.

This chain links TRBV6-4 with TRBJ2-3. In germline, CDR1 is MRHNA, CDR2 SNTAGT. The CDR3 totals 14 residues. CDR3 protein: CASSDDRNTDTQYF.

The V call is TRBV20-1, the J call TRBJ1-1. Germline lookup yields CDR1 DFQATT and CDR2 SNEGSKA (reference sequence). The CDR3 consists of 15 residues. The chain's CDR3 is CSARGGPGGDTEAFF.

The chain uses TRBV6-2 or TRBV6-3 and TRBJ2-3; the D call of TRBD2 rests on TCRdb alone, since no DNA is present to check it. This CDR3 contains 17 residues. From germline, CDR1 is MNHEY and CDR2 SVGEGT. The CDR3 spells CASSYSNLDYHADTQYF.

The gene calls are TRBV12-3 or TRBV12-4 and TRBJ1-5. This CDR3 region has 13 residues. CDR3 residues: CASSWGRNQPQHF.

This rearrangement joins TRBV6-4 to TRBJ2-1; TCRdb's assignment of TRBD2 cannot be checked, as there is no DNA. Germline V gene sequence: CDR1 MRHNA, CDR2 SNTAGT. The CDR3 contains 16 residues. The CDR3 loop is CASSDQASGGANEQFF.

This clonotype is classed as medium-sized by frequency. The CDR3 region is CSAREEGFNQPQHF. The chain combines TRBV20-1 with TRBJ1-5; TCRdb indicates TRBD1, and absent DNA this call remains unverified. The CDR3 has 14 amino acids. In germline, CDR1 is DFQATT, CDR2 SNEGSKA (reference sequence).

The genes are TRBV7-6 and TRBJ1-2; lacking DNA, the TRBD1 call made by TCRdb goes unchecked. The germline gives CDR1 SGHVS, CDR2 FNYEAQ. The CDR3 contains 17 residues. The CDR3 region is CASSSRTGMTQTYGYTF.

The V call is TRBV29-1, the J call TRBJ2-5; checking the TCRdb D call of TRBD2 is not possible without DNA. CDR3 size: 15 residues. Germline lookup yields CDR1 SQVTM and CDR2 ANQGSEA. This CDR3 reads CSVVGAGENQETQYF.

This sequence joins TRBV6-2 or TRBV6-3 and TRBJ2-1. Germline V gene lookup returns CDR1 MNHEY and CDR2 SVGEGT. This CDR3 comprises 12 residues. This CDR3 reads CASTNQLNEQFF.